This T cell receptor (beta chain) was identified during a study of OX40 agonist ivuxolimab in advanced cancers. This CDR3 is 13 amino acids long. Germline loops: CDR1 MNHEY, CDR2 SMNVEV (reference sequence). V lost 10 bases and J lost 6, with 18 bases in between. Assay used: immunoSEQ multiplex PCR; TCRdb lists only in-frame clones, some missing. The sample holds tens of thousands of clones, approximately 92% seen once. The source was CD4+ or CD8+ T cells sorted from blood, collected in a trial of the OX40 agonist ivuxolimab. This receptor was obtained from an adult with an advanced solid tumor such as melanoma, head and neck, liver or kidney cancer. The chain joins TRBV27 to TRBJ1-2; D is possibly TRBD1 (5 bases). In nucleotides, the CDR3 is TGTGCCACCACGGGACTACTTGGCCATGGCTACACCTTC. Translated: CATTGLLGHGYTF.